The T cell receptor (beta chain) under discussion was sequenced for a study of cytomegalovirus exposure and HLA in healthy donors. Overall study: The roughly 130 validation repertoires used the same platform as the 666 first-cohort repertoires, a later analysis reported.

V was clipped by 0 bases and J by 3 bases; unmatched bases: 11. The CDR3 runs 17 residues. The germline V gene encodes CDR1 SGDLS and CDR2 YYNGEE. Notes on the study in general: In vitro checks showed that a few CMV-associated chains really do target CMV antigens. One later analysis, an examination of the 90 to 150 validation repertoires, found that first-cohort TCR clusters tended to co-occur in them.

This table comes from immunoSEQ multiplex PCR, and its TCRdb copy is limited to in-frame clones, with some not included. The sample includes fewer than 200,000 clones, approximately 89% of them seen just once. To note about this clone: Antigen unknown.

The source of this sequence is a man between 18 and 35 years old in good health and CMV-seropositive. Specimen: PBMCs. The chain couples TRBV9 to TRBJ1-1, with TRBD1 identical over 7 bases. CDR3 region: CASSVVGRRGRDTEAFF. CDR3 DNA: TGTGCCAGCAGCGTAGTGGGCCGGAGGGGGCGGGACACTGAAGCTTTCTTT.